The rows below give T cell receptor beta chains drawn from one sample of a study of Graves' ophthalmopathy and Graves' hyperthyroidism. TCRdb re-derived calls from the multiplex PCR reads in MiXCR, one entry per CDR3 protein. There are approximately 1.2 million distinct CDR3 sequences in the sample; roughly 35% occur only once, and over 8.5% lies in the top ten. Sequencing was done on a sample of peripheral blood or thyroid tissue (not recorded which). All receptors derive from an adult man with Graves' hyperthyroidism. Both conserved end residues are part of each CDR3. The order of the fields is D gene, clone size, J gene, V gene, CDR3 protein, CDR3 DNA. The D gene is left open where the match is weak. Size is omitted from some rows. Given values are once, few, many or a class for expanded clones.

NA,NA,TRBJ2-5,TRBV7-9,CASSLARSGQPQYF,TGTGCCAGCAGCTTAGCGCGCAGCGGCCAGCCCCAGTACTTC
TRBD1,NA,TRBJ2-5,TRBV10-3,CAISDAGTGNQYF,TGTGCCATCAGTGATGCCGGGACAGGGAACCAGTACTTC
TRBD1,NA,TRBJ1-6,TRBV9,CATEAGTGGLPLHF,TGTGCCACCGAGGCCGGGACAGGGGGCTTGCCCCTCCACTTT
NA,few,TRBJ2-2,TRBV12-3/TRBV12-4,CASSSNPHANTGELFF,TGTGCCAGCAGTTCCAACCCCCACGCGAACACCGGGGAGCTGTTTTTT
NA,NA,TRBJ2-5,TRBV7-2,CASSLVGGTGRETQYF,TGTGCCAGCAGCTTAGTAGGGGGGACGGGGCGAGAGACCCAGTACTTC
NA,many,TRBJ1-1,TRBV10-3,CAISGGGFSEAFF,TGTGCCATCAGTGGGGGTGGGTTCTCTGAAGCTTTCTTT
NA,many,TRBJ2-7,TRBV20-1,CSAPGHYEQYF,TGCAGTGCCCCGGGACACTACGAGCAGTACTTC
NA,NA,TRBJ2-2,TRBV7-9,CASGRGGMILRELFF,TGTGCCAGCGGCAGGGGAGGGATGATTCTACGGGAGCTGTTTTTT
NA,NA,TRBJ2-7,TRBV10-2,CASSAKRNYEQYF,TGCGCCAGCAGTGCGAAGAGGAACTACGAGCAGTACTTC
NA,few,TRBJ2-5,TRBV12-3/TRBV12-4,CASALAVAKETQYF,TGTGCCAGCGCCCTTGCGGTGGCCAAAGAGACCCAGTACTTC
NA,NA,TRBJ2-5,TRBV7-9,CASSPSGYQETQYF,TGTGCCAGCAGCCCCTCAGGGTACCAAGAGACCCAGTACTTC
NA,NA,TRBJ2-5,TRBV9,CASSVLGPETQYF,TGTGCCAGCAGCGTCCTGGGACCGGAGACCCAGTACTTC
TRBD1,NA,TRBJ2-7,TRBV11-2,CASSLPRGQGNLYEQYF,TGTGCCAGCAGCTTACCGAGAGGACAGGGGAACCTCTACGAGCAGTACTTC
NA,many,TRBJ2-6,TRBV2,CASLGGHSGANVLTF,TGTGCCAGCCTTGGGGGCCACTCTGGGGCCAACGTCCTGACTTTC
NA,many,TRBJ1-6,TRBV7-9,CASPALPLSPLHF,TGTGCCAGCCCCGCCCTACCACTTTCACCCCTCCACTTT
TRBD1,few,TRBJ2-2,TRBV7-9,CASSRDRADGELFF,TGTGCCAGCAGCCGAGACAGGGCTGACGGGGAGCTGTTTTTT
NA,many,TRBJ1-2,TRBV12-3/TRBV12-4,CASSLVDF,TGTGCCAGCAGTTTGGTGGACTTC
NA,many,TRBJ1-1,TRBV7-9,CASSSGRWNTEAFF,TGTGCCAGCAGCTCGGGACGTTGGAACACTGAAGCTTTCTTT
NA,few,TRBJ2-2,TRBV12-3/TRBV12-4,CASTPWGITGELFF,TGTGCCAGCACCCCCTGGGGGATCACCGGGGAGCTGTTTTTT
NA,many,TRBJ1-1,TRBV10-3,CAISQTANTEAFF,TGTGCCATCAGTCAGACAGCTAACACTGAAGCTTTCTTT
NA,many,TRBJ1-1,TRBV7-3,CASSLGGVGGMNTEAFF,TGTGCCAGCAGCTTAGGTGGTGTCGGCGGCATGAACACTGAAGCTTTCTTT